Shown below are 9 T cell receptor beta chains from a single sample sequenced in a study of shared clonotypes between healthy human individuals (dated by TCRdb to the early 2020s). The protocol used for the library was the immunoSEQ multiplex PCR assay. TCRdb mirrors the immuneACCESS table, restricted to in-frame sequences. Some clones are absent from its copies; in checked studies, under half trace to an unresolved V gene, and the reason for the others is unknown. Counted in this sample were under 1,900,000 clones; less than 99% of them appeared once. Over 0.3% of the sample comes from the top ten. The sample was naive CD4+ T cells sorted from blood. The sample's cell subset or site label, decoded: CD45RA+ positively selected. The receptors shown here come from a man aged 30-40 years in good health.

The V gene is TRBV28, the J gene TRBJ1-2, with D perhaps TRBD1 (5 bases). V lost 3 bases, J lost 5 bases, and 10 bases lay in between. From germline, CDR1 is MDHEN and CDR2 SYDVKM. This CDR3 comprises 13 residues. This CDR3 reads CASSFGTAYGYTF. DNA for the CDR3: TGTGCCAGCAGTTTCGGGACGGCTTATGGCTACACCTTC.

The chain has TRBV9 and TRBJ2-7; 8 bases line up with TRBD2. The trim removed 4 bases at V and 5 bases at J, leaving 8 bases unmatched. The CDR3 is 14 amino acids. Germline CDR1 is SGDLS and CDR2 is YYNGEE. In DNA form, the CDR3 reads TGTGCCAGCAGCCGGCGAGCGGGAGACCACGAGCAGTACTTC. This translates into CASSRRAGDHEQYF.

The chain combines TRBV27 with TRBJ2-3; D is unresolved. Trimming shortened V by 5 bases and J by 2 bases, and 11 bases separated the two germline ends. Per germline, CDR1 MNHEY and CDR2 SMNVEV (reference sequence). The CDR3 covers 14 residues. CDR3 in amino acids: CASSPRTPTDTQYF. For the CDR3, the DNA is TGTGCCAGCAGTCCCCGCACGCCCACAGATACGCAGTATTTT.

The rearrangement joins TRBV9 to TRBJ2-1, with D unresolved. The CDR3 is 12 residues long. From germline, CDR1 is SGDLS and CDR2 YYNGEE. V gave up 0 bases and J gave up 8 bases, with 6 bases separating them. The CDR3 DNA reads as TGTGCCAGCAGCGTAGCTGAATATGAGCAGTTCTTC. Translated, it gives CASSVAEYEQFF.

The chain combines TRBV11-2 with TRBJ2-2; tentatively, D is TRBD2 (5 bases). This CDR3 has 14 amino acids. Trimming took off 3 bases at V and 8 bases at J, with 13 bases between the two ends. Germline CDR1 reads SGHAT; CDR2 reads FQNNGV. CDR3 nucleotide sequence: TGTGCCAGCAGCTTCCTGATTACTAGAGGGGAGCTGTTTTTT. Its translation is CASSFLITRGELFF.

This chain connects TRBV19 to TRBJ1-5; D not resolved. This CDR3 is built from 16 residues. Per germline, CDR1 LNHDA and CDR2 SQIVND (reference sequence). V lost 7 bases to trimming and J lost 0 bases, with 16 bases between them. The CDR3 reads CASTSKEWYSNQPQHF. CDR3 bases: TGTGCCAGTACGTCCAAAGAATGGTATAGCAATCAGCCCCAGCATTTT.

The chain is built from TRBV11-2 and TRBJ2-1; 7 bases line up with TRBD1. Germline V gene lookup returns CDR1 SGHAT and CDR2 FQNNGV. The CDR3 covers 15 residues. Trimming cost V 6 bases and J 6 bases; bases outside gene matches: 11. The CDR3 nucleotides read TGTGCCAGCAGTTTTGGGACAGCTAAGGTCAATGAGCAGTTCTTC. It codes for CASSFGTAKVNEQFF.

DNA of the CDR3: TGTGCCACCAGCAAAGGGACCCTCAGTGAAGAGACCCAGTACTTC. This gives the protein CATSKGTLSEETQYF. The V and J genes are TRBV15 and TRBJ2-5; D possibly matches TRBD1 or TRBD2 (5 bases each). Germline-derived CDR1 and CDR2 are LNHNV and YYDKDF (reference sequence). The CDR3 runs to 15 residues. Trimming shortened V by 4 bases and J by 3 bases, and 15 bases separated the two germline ends.

The genes are TRBV12-5 and TRBJ1-1, with 7 bases identical to TRBD1. The CDR3 is 13 residues long. Per germline, CDR1 LGHNT and CDR2 FRNRAP. The ends lost 3 bases at V and 4 bases at J; junction bases unmatched: 2. This chain's CDR3 is CASGFQGGTEAFF. The CDR3 DNA reads TGTGCTAGTGGTTTCCAGGGGGGCACTGAAGCTTTCTTT.